This note documents a single TCR beta chain sequence. The data belong to a study of blood T cell repertoires in COVID-19. CDR3 size: 15 residues. V lost 1 base, J lost 5 bases, and 16 bases lay in between. Germline CDR1 is SGHRS and CDR2 is YFSETQ. In the original workflow: Nucleated cell number was recorded as an estimate derived from reference gene primer amplification. Clones were read by immunoSEQ multiplex PCR, and TCRdb kept only the in-frame ones, dropping some. Clone size and V and J calls were adopted from that table, with D and trimming inferred from the DNA. Of 80,000 or so clones listed, about 88% are singletons.

Sample: peripheral blood. The clonotype was recovered from a human donor in a cohort sampled during active COVID-19. V usage is TRBV5-1 and J usage is TRBJ2-7; D may be TRBD2 (6 bases). This chain's CDR3 is CASSLTGVERDEQYF. The CDR3 DNA is TGCGCCAGCAGCTTGACGGGAGTCGAGAGGGACGAGCAGTACTTC.